The rows below give T cell receptor beta chains drawn from one sample of a study of cytomegalovirus exposure and HLA in healthy donors. TCRdb's copy holds only in-frame clones and misses some; the assay was immunoSEQ multiplex PCR. The data contain approximately 150,000 clones, around four fifths of them seen just once; the ten biggest clones take up 9.5% to 10%. The sequencing input was PBMCs. These receptors all come from a young man in good health and CMV-seropositive. Each CDR3 is given with its conserved first and last residue. Fields, in order: D gene, clone size, V gene, J gene, CDR3 DNA, CDR3 protein. D genes are given only for firm matches. Size is omitted from some rows. Given values are once, few, many or a class for expanded clones.

TRBD1	NA	TRBV27	TRBJ2-1	TGTGCCACAGGACAGGGTAACAATGAGCAGTTCTTC	CATGQGNNEQFF
TRBD1	NA	TRBV5-4	TRBJ1-2	TGTGCCAGCAGCGAAGCAAGACAGGGTAACTATGGCTACACCTTC	CASSEARQGNYGYTF
TRBD2	NA	TRBV28	TRBJ2-3	TGTGCCAGCAGTCCCCCTAGCGGGAGTAAGGCGCAGTATTTT	CASSPPSGSKAQYF
NA	NA	TRBV5-1	TRBJ2-3	TGCGCCAGCAGCGCCCGGACAGAAGATACGCAGTATTTT	CASSARTEDTQYF
TRBD1	NA	TRBV7-9	TRBJ2-7	TGTGCCAGCAGCACGACCGGGACAGACTACGAGCAGTACTTC	CASSTTGTDYEQYF
NA	NA	TRBV19	TRBJ1-2	TGTGCCAGTAACGCGGTAGGCTATGGCTACACCTTC	CASNAVGYGYTF
TRBD1	NA	TRBV18	TRBJ2-1	TGTGCCCAAACAGGGGGCCTTGGCGATGAGCAGTTCTTC	CAQTGGLGDEQFF
TRBD1	NA	TRBV9	TRBJ1-4	TGTGCCAGCAGCGGAACCGGGACAGGGGCCTTAAATGAAAAACTGTTTTTT	CASSGTGTGALNEKLFF
TRBD2	few	TRBV5-4	TRBJ2-5	TGTGCCAGCAGCCAGGGACTAGCGGGAGAGGAGACCCAGTACTTC	CASSQGLAGEETQYF
NA	once	TRBV9	TRBJ2-3	TGTGCCAGCAGCGAAAGACTAGTGGGTTTTAGCACAGATACGCAGTATTTT	CASSERLVGFSTDTQYF
TRBD2	NA	TRBV6-6	TRBJ2-1	TGTGCCAGCAGTTACCGAAGTGGGGGGGTCTACAATGAGCAGTTCTTC	CASSYRSGGVYNEQFF
NA	NA	TRBV28	TRBJ1-5	TGTGCCAGCCGACAAATTAATCAGCCCCAGCATTTT	CASRQINQPQHF
NA	NA	TRBV5-1	TRBJ2-5	TGCGCCAGCAGGGTGGGGGCCGTCCAAGAGACCCAGTACTTC	CASRVGAVQETQYF
TRBD2	NA	TRBV2	TRBJ2-3	TGTGCCAGCCGAAGGATAGCGGGAGCAGATACGCAGTATTTT	CASRRIAGADTQYF
TRBD1	NA	TRBV7-9	TRBJ1-1	TGTGCCAGCAGCGTAACAGGGGTGGGGACTGAAGCTTTCTTT	CASSVTGVGTEAFF
NA	few	TRBV6-5	TRBJ2-2	TGTGCCAGCAGTGAAGGGGACACCGGGGAGCTGTTTTTT	CASSEGDTGELFF
NA	NA	TRBV7-9	TRBJ1-1	TGTGCCAGCAGCTTCGGGAACACTGAAGCTTTCTTT	CASSFGNTEAFF
TRBD2	NA	TRBV18	TRBJ2-7	TGTGCCAGCTCACCAGAGGGACTATCCTACGAGCAGTACTTC	CASSPEGLSYEQYF
TRBD1	NA	TRBV27	TRBJ1-2	TGTGCCAGCAGTAGAGGGACAGGGGGAGTCAATGGCTACACCTTC	CASSRGTGGVNGYTF
TRBD2	NA	TRBV7-2	TRBJ2-1	TGTGCCAGCAGCTTAGAAGGGACTAGCGGGAGGTTCAACAATGAGCAGTTCTTC	CASSLEGTSGRFNNEQFF
TRBD1	NA	TRBV19	TRBJ1-4	TGTGCCAGTAGTGCCGACAGGGTGGGGAATGAAAAACTGTTTTTT	CASSADRVGNEKLFF
NA	NA	TRBV7-2	TRBJ1-1	TGTGCCAGCAGCTTAGACTCCCAAGATGACACTGAAGCTTTCTTT	CASSLDSQDDTEAFF
TRBD1	NA	TRBV7-9	TRBJ1-5	TGTGCCAGCAGCGCTGCAGGGGGGAGCAATCAGCCCCAGCATTTT	CASSAAGGSNQPQHF
TRBD2	NA	TRBV15	TRBJ2-7	TGTGCCACCAGGAGCGGGATCCGCTCCTACGAGCAGTACTTC	CATRSGIRSYEQYF
NA	once	TRBV5-1	TRBJ1-1	TGCGCCAGCAGCCCGATACTCTTGATGAACACTGAAGCTTTCTTT	CASSPILLMNTEAFF
NA	once	TRBV19	TRBJ1-1	TGTGCCAGTAGTGGCCCTGAAGCTTTCTTT	CASSGPEAFF
NA	NA	TRBV27	TRBJ2-7	TGTGCCAGCAGTTTACAGGGTAATTACGAGCAGTACTTC	CASSLQGNYEQYF
NA	once	TRBV5-1	TRBJ2-7	TGCGCCAGCAGTTCCATCGACAGTGGCTACGAGCAGTACTTC	CASSSIDSGYEQYF
NA	NA	TRBV4-1	TRBJ1-2	TGCGCCAGCAGCCAAGATGGCGCAGGGTCTAACTATGGCTACACCTTC	CASSQDGAGSNYGYTF
NA	NA	TRBV28	TRBJ1-4	TGTGCCAGCAGTCTATCCGGGGGGCCGGCTAATGAAAAACTGTTTTTT	CASSLSGGPANEKLFF
NA	NA	TRBV2	TRBJ2-4	TGTGCCAGCAGCGTGAGGGGGGGAGGGACCAAAAACATTCAGTACTTC	CASSVRGGGTKNIQYF
TRBD2	NA	TRBV6-5	TRBJ2-1	TGTGCCAGCACCCAAGGACTAGCGGGAGACAATGAGCAGTTCTTC	CASTQGLAGDNEQFF
NA	NA	TRBV30	TRBJ1-6	TGTGCCTGGAGCGTTGCTGGGTCGGGTTTGCATTCACCCCTCCACTTT	CAWSVAGSGLHSPLHF
TRBD2	NA	TRBV10-3	TRBJ2-3	TGTGCCATCAGTCCTCTTAGTGGGGGGGGCACAGATACGCAGTATTTT	CAISPLSGGGTDTQYF
NA	NA	TRBV5-1	TRBJ2-7	TGCGCCAGCAGCTTGGCCCCGGGTCCAGACCAATACGAGCAGTACTTC	CASSLAPGPDQYEQYF
TRBD2	NA	TRBV6-1	TRBJ2-3	TGTGCCAGCAGGGACTGGGGGGGTGACACAGATACGCAGTATTTT	CASRDWGGDTDTQYF
NA	NA	TRBV6-1	TRBJ2-2	TGTGCCAGCAGTGCCCTGAGGACCGGGGAGCTGTTTTTT	CASSALRTGELFF
TRBD1	NA	TRBV19	TRBJ2-7	TGTGCCAGTAGTATAGGACAGGGACGATTCTCCTACGAGCAGTACTTC	CASSIGQGRFSYEQYF
NA	NA	TRBV27	TRBJ1-2	TGTGCCAGCAGTTTAGTCTTCGGGGGACCCTACACCTTC	CASSLVFGGPYTF
NA	NA	TRBV6-5	TRBJ2-7	TGTGCCAGCAGTTATATTGGAGGGGCCTACGAGCAGTACTTC	CASSYIGGAYEQYF
TRBD2	NA	TRBV7-6	TRBJ2-1	TGTGCCAGCAGCCCGGGAGGGTCTGAGCAGTTCTTC	CASSPGGSEQFF
TRBD1	NA	TRBV7-8	TRBJ1-1	TGTGCCAGCAGCTCGGACAGGGGTGGAGGCACTGAAGCTTTCTTT	CASSSDRGGGTEAFF
NA	NA	TRBV4-3	TRBJ1-5	TGCGCCAGCAGCCAAGAGTATAGCAATCAGCCCCAGCATTTT	CASSQEYSNQPQHF
TRBD1	NA	TRBV5-5	TRBJ2-7	TGTGCCAGCAGCTTGGCCGGACAGGGCACCTACGAGCAGTACTTC	CASSLAGQGTYEQYF
TRBD2	few	TRBV5-1	TRBJ2-3	TGCGCCAGCAGCTTGTCTAGCGGGATAGGCGCAGATACGCAGTATTTT	CASSLSSGIGADTQYF
TRBD1	NA	TRBV6-5	TRBJ1-2	TGTGCCAGCACCGACAGGGTGAAGGGCTACACCTTC	CASTDRVKGYTF
NA	NA	TRBV28	TRBJ1-4	TGTGCCAGCAGTTTACAGGGGATAGTGAATGAAAAACTGTTTTTT	CASSLQGIVNEKLFF
NA	NA	TRBV28	TRBJ1-5	TGTGCCAGCAGTCCCCTGGAGGGAATCACCAATCAGCCCCAGCATTTT	CASSPLEGITNQPQHF
TRBD1	NA	TRBV5-1	TRBJ2-7	TGCGCCAGCAGCTTTATCGAACAGGGGTTAAACGAGCAGTACTTC	CASSFIEQGLNEQYF
TRBD1	NA	TRBV5-1	TRBJ1-4	TGCGCCAGCAGCCCGCAGGGGGGTAATGAAAAACTGTTTTTT	CASSPQGGNEKLFF
NA	NA	TRBV28	TRBJ2-7	TGTGCCAGCACCGCGGCGGTAGCGGCTTACGAGCAGTACTTC	CASTAAVAAYEQYF
TRBD1	NA	TRBV19	TRBJ2-7	TGTGCCAGTAGTACTACGACAGGGGGCTACGAGCAGTACTTC	CASSTTTGGYEQYF
TRBD2	NA	TRBV27	TRBJ2-7	TGTGCCAGCAGTTACGGGCTAGCGGGAGGTTACGAGCAGTACTTC	CASSYGLAGGYEQYF
NA	few	TRBV29-1	TRBJ2-1	TGCAGCGTTGGAACTAGTGGGGGGGCCCCCTACAATGAGCAGTTCTTC	CSVGTSGGAPYNEQFF
NA	NA	TRBV11-2	TRBJ1-1	TGTGCCAGCAGCTTGGAGCCGTGGGAGACTGAAGCTTTCTTT	CASSLEPWETEAFF